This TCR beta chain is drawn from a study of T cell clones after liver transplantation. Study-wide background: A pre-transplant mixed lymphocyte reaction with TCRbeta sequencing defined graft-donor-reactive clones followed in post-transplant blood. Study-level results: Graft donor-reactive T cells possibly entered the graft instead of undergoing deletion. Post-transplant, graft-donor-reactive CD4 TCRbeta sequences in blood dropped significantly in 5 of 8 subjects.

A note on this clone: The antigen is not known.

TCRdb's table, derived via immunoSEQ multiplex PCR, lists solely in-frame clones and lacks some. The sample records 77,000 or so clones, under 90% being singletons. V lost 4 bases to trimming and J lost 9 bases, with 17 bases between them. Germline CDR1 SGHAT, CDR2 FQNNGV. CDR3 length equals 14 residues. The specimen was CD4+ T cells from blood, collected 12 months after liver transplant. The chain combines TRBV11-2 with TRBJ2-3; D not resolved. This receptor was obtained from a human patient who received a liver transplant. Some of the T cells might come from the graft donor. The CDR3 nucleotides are TGTGCCAGCAGCTCCGCGATACTGGGAAGGACGCAGTATTTT. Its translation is CASSSAILGRTQYF.